The entry below describes one T cell receptor (beta chain). Its antigen remains unknown. The sample belongs to a study of cytomegalovirus exposure and HLA in healthy donors. Overall study results and limits: Specificity of a few CMV-associated chains for CMV antigens was verified in vitro.

The V end was cut by 6 bases, the J end by 1 base, with 9 bases between. In germline, CDR1 is MNHEY, CDR2 SVGAGI. The CDR3 covers 13 residues. The repertoire was sequenced with immunoSEQ multiplex PCR; TCRdb's copy has only in-frame clones and lacks some. This sample has approximately 200,000 clones, with 75% to 95% found just once. This TCR came from a woman between 18 and 29 years old in good health and CMV-seronegative. V is TRBV6-5 and J is TRBJ1-1; D is possibly TRBD1 (6 bases). Material: PBMCs. In DNA, the CDR3 is TGTGCCAGCAGCTTCAGGGGGAACACTGAAGCTTTCTTT. Amino acids: CASSFRGNTEAFF.